Here is one TCR beta chain with its context. This entry is derived from a study of blood T cell repertoires in COVID-19. The CDR3 sequence is 12 residues long. V gave up 5 bases and J gave up 7 bases; unmatched junction bases: 8. CDR1 is SQVTM, CDR2 ANQGSEA, per germline. The repertoire was sequenced with immunoSEQ multiplex PCR; TCRdb's copy has only in-frame clones and lacks some. The sample has 150,000 or so clones, 85% to 90% seen once. This chain uses TRBV29-1 with TRBJ2-7, with 7 bases fitting TRBD1. The origin of this receptor is a man aged 50 to 60 with active or convalescent COVID-19. The sequencing sample was made of peripheral blood. CDR3 coding DNA: TGCAGCGTTCTAAAGGGGGCGCGGGAGCAGTACTTC. It codes for CSVLKGAREQYF.